Shown below are 31 T cell receptor beta chains from a single sample sequenced in a study of T-cell reconstitution after alpha-beta-depleted transplantation in children. The TCRbeta library incorporated unique molecular identifiers. TCRdb reanalysed the PCR reads using MiXCR and keeps one entry per CDR3 protein. The repertoire includes approximately 510,000 distinct CDR3 sequences, approximately 20% of them detected once, and approximately 3% sits in the top ten. Specimen: PBMCs from the stem cell graft donor, collected from the stem cell graft. The receptors derive from a human donor who donated a stem cell graft to a child with acute lymphoblastic leukemia.

This clonotype was counted between two and nine times. This chain links TRBV7-9 with TRBJ1-2; D not certain. The germline CDR1 and CDR2 sequences are SEHNR and FQNEAQ (reference sequence). Trimming removed 5 bases at V and 3 bases at J, with 16 bases between. The CDR3 is made up of 15 amino acids. The CDR3: CASSLRSYLDYGYTF. As DNA, the CDR3 is TGTGCCAGCAGCCTCCGGTCCTACCTCGACTATGGCTACACCTTC.

The chain is built from TRBV7-2 and TRBJ1-2; tentatively, D is TRBD1 (5 bases). Germline V gives CDR1 SGHTA, CDR2 FQGNSA. Trimming pared 5 bases from V and 5 bases from J, leaving 12 bases between. CDR3 length equals 13 residues. CDR3 sequence: CASSPFQGYGYTF. The CDR3 DNA sequence: TGTGCCAGCAGCCCCTTCCAGGGTTATGGCTACACCTTC.

CDR3 nucleotides: TGTGCCAGCAGTTTATTACTAGCGGGAGATAATGAGCAGTTCTTC. Protein product: CASSLLLAGDNEQFF. The chain links TRBV27 to TRBJ2-1; 11 nucleotides match TRBD2. CDR1 is MNHEY and CDR2 is SMNVEV in the germline V gene (reference sequence). The CDR3 totals 15 residues. Unmatched junction bases numbered 3, after V lost 1 base and J lost 7 bases.

This chain links TRBV6-1 with TRBJ1-2, with no clear D. Germline V gene data show CDR1 as MNHNS and CDR2 as SASEGT. CDR3 size: 11 residues. In DNA, the CDR3 is TGTGCTGACGGAACTAACTATGGCTACACCTTC. Encoded protein: CADGTNYGYTF.

V and J are TRBV27 and TRBJ2-5; 9 bases fit TRBD2. There are 17 residues in the CDR3. Per germline, CDR1 MNHEY and CDR2 SMNVEV (reference sequence). With V trimmed by 5 bases and J by 5 bases, 15 bases remained unmatched. The CDR3 DNA reads TGTGCCAGCAGTCCGGGGGAGTCTAGCGGGACTTTCGAGACCCAGTACTTC. Translation gives CASSPGESSGTFETQYF.

The CDR3: CASTKTGTGSQETQYF. The CDR3 nucleotides are TGCGCCAGCACCAAAACCGGGACAGGCTCCCAAGAGACCCAGTACTTC. This chain uses TRBV5-1 with TRBJ2-5; TRBD1 matches at 8 bases. The V gene end was trimmed by 6 bases and the J gene end by 1 base; junction bases not matched to a gene: 11. The CDR3 length is 16 residues. Looked up from germline, CDR1 is SGHRS and CDR2 is YFSETQ.

This clonotype was observed a few times. The chain employs TRBV10-3 and TRBJ2-7, with 8 positions matching TRBD2. The ends lost 4 bases at V and 2 bases at J; junction bases unmatched: 1. The CDR3 consists of 13 residues. Germline loops: CDR1 ENHRY, CDR2 SYGVKD. The CDR3: CAISAGGTYEQYF. CDR3 in DNA: TGTGCCATCAGTGCGGGAGGGACCTACGAGCAGTACTTC.

This clonotype was seen a few times. V usage is TRBV6-5 and J usage is TRBJ2-2; no clear D gene. The CDR3 is 14 amino acids. The ends were cut back, 2 bases at V and 6 bases at J, with 10 bases in the middle. CDR1 and CDR2 (germline): MNHEY, SVGAGI. The DNA of the CDR3 is TGTGCCAGCAGTTACACAGCATGGGCCGGGGAGCTGTTTTTT. It is translated as CASSYTAWAGELFF.

The chain recombines TRBV10-1 with TRBJ2-1; 9 bases fit TRBD1. The CDR3 totals 15 residues. V gave up 4 bases and J gave up 4 bases; unmatched junction bases: 5. Germline V lookup: CDR1 WNHNN, CDR2 SYGVQD (reference sequence). In nucleotides, the CDR3 is TGCGCCAGCAGTGCGGGACAGGGAGGGTACAATGAGCAGTTCTTC. Translating it yields CASSAGQGGYNEQFF.

The J gene is TRBJ1-5, the V gene TRBV7-2; D possibly corresponds to TRBD1 (5 bases). The CDR3 contains 15 residues. Germline V lookup: CDR1 SGHTA, CDR2 FQGNSA. V shed 5 bases and J shed 7 bases, with 18 bases lying between them. Written as DNA, the CDR3 is TGTGCCAGCAGCCGTCTAGGAGGGAAGGGGCAGCCCCAGCATTTT. Translating gives CASSRLGGKGQPQHF. Based on the CDR3 plus reference TRBV7-2 and TRBJ1-5, the full variable domain is GAGVSQSPSNKVTEKGKDVELRCDPISGHTALYWYRQSLGQGLEFLIYFQGNSAPDKSGLPSDRFSAERTGGSVSTLTIQRTQQEDSAVYLCASSRLGGKGQPQHFGDGTRLSIL.

The chain has TRBV6-1 and TRBJ2-1; 7 nucleotides match TRBD2. The CDR3 runs to 16 residues. Trimming cost V 2 bases and J 7 bases; bases outside gene matches: 11. Germline CDR1 is MNHNS and CDR2 is SASEGT. The CDR3 coding sequence is TGTGCCAGCAGTGAACAAACCGGGACTATATCAAATGAGCAGTTCTTC. It encodes CASSEQTGTISNEQFF.

This clonotype was seen only a few times. Written as DNA, the CDR3 is TGTGCCAGCAGCTCCGGACAGAACAATCAGCCCCAGCATTTT. Translation gives CASSSGQNNQPQHF. This chain links TRBV5-6 with TRBJ1-5; tentative D call: TRBD1 (6 bases). Germline CDR1 and CDR2: SGHDT and YYEEEE. The V gene lost 3 bases and the J gene lost 3 bases, with 10 bases spanning the gap. The CDR3 loop spans 14 amino acids. The variable domain in full, with the rest retrieved from reference TRBV5-6 and TRBJ1-5, is DAGVTQSPTHLIKTRGQQVTLRCSPKSGHDTVSWYQQALGQGPQFIFQYYEEEERQRGNFPDRFSGHQFPNYSSELNVNALLLGDSALYLCASSSGQNNQPQHFGDGTRLSIL.

In its sample, this clonotype was seen once. The chain links TRBV12-3 or TRBV12-4 to TRBJ1-1; 7 nucleotides agree with TRBD1. The J segment lost 5 bases and the V segment lost 8 bases, leaving 8 bases of the junction unmatched. This CDR3 spans 13 amino acids. The DNA for the CDR3 is TGTGCCAGCCGCGCCGAACAGGGGACTGAAGCTTTCTTT. Its translation: CASRAEQGTEAFF.

This clonotype was detected only a few times. V gene TRBV12-3 or TRBV12-4 combines with J gene TRBJ2-1; TRBD2 matches at 9 bases. This CDR3 is built from 14 residues. The junction had 7 bases not matched to a gene; V was cut back by 9 bases and J by 4 bases. CDR3 residues: CASTTSGGYNEQFF. The CDR3 DNA is TGTGCCAGTACGACTAGCGGAGGTTACAATGAGCAGTTCTTC.

This chain links TRBV29-1 with TRBJ1-2; D gene uncertain. This CDR3 is 12 amino acids long. The germline gives CDR1 SQVTM, CDR2 ANQGSEA. V lost 5 bases to trimming and J lost 5 bases, with 12 bases between them. The CDR3 DNA follows: TGCAGCGTTCAGCGGGGTGGGTATGGCTACACCTTC. It specifies CSVQRGGYGYTF.

V is TRBV20-1 and J is TRBJ1-5; D gene uncertain. The germline V and J ends were trimmed by 3 bases and 5 bases, with 11 bases remaining between them. The V gene's germline CDR1 is DFQATT and CDR2 SNEGSKA (reference sequence). The CDR3 length is 13 residues. This CDR3 is CSARGDTDQPQHF. The CDR3 DNA follows: TGCAGTGCTAGGGGTGACACCGATCAGCCCCAGCATTTT.

The V gene is TRBV12-3 or TRBV12-4, the J gene TRBJ2-6, with D perhaps matching TRBD1 (6 bases). The CDR3 covers 15 residues. Deletions cut 6 bases from V and 0 bases from J, with 9 bases between. CDR3 loop: CASRPTGSGANVLTF. CDR3 bases: TGTGCCAGCAGACCGACAGGCTCTGGGGCCAACGTCCTGACTTTC.

V usage is TRBV12-3 or TRBV12-4 and J usage is TRBJ1-5; possibly TRBD1 for D (6 bases). This CDR3 spans 15 amino acids. Trimming removed 3 bases from V and 2 bases from J, with 11 bases in between. CDR3 amino acids: CASSFYPGGNQPQHF. CDR3 in DNA: TGTGCCAGCAGTTTCTATCCAGGGGGCAATCAGCCCCAGCATTTT.

This clonotype showed up just a few times. The chain recombines TRBV5-5 with TRBJ2-7; 10 positions match TRBD1. V trimming: 3 bases; J trimming: 5 bases; junction bases outside the gene matches: 5. This CDR3 comprises 14 residues. Looked up from germline, CDR1 is SGHKS and CDR2 is YYEKEE (reference sequence). The CDR3 sequence: CASSSGQGMNEQYF. DNA of the CDR3: TGTGCCAGCAGCTCGGGACAGGGGATGAACGAGCAGTACTTC.

The V and J genes are TRBV19 and TRBJ2-1; possible D gene TRBD2, 5 bases. The CDR3 length is 13 residues. The germline gives CDR1 LNHDA, CDR2 SQIVND (reference sequence). V was clipped by 4 bases and J by 8 bases, with 12 bases between them. CDR3 in amino acids: CASSNVAADEQFF. In DNA, the CDR3 is TGTGCCAGTAGTAACGTGGCAGCGGATGAGCAGTTCTTC.

CDR3 sequence reads: CASSVTRDHEQFF. The CDR3 DNA sequence: TGTGCCAGCAGCGTAACCCGGGACCATGAGCAGTTCTTC. J is TRBJ2-1 and V is TRBV9; D assignment may be TRBD1 or TRBD2 (5 bases each). The CDR3 is 13 amino acids. V was cut by 1 base and J by 8 bases, with 10 bases left in between. The V gene's germline CDR1 is SGDLS and CDR2 YYNGEE.

The V and J genes are TRBV11-2 and TRBJ2-5; a weak D match, TRBD2 (6 bases). Germline-derived CDR1 and CDR2 are SGHAT and FQNNGV. The CDR3 length is 14 residues. V was shortened by 7 bases and J by 1 base, with 13 bases between the two germline ends. CDR3 nucleotides: TGTGCCAGCAAACTAGCCGCCTTCCAAGAGACCCAGTACTTC. Translating gives CASKLAAFQETQYF.

CDR3 nucleotides: TGTGCCAGCAGTCCCTGGACAGGGGGGGACACTGAAGCTTTCTTT. This codes for CASSPWTGGDTEAFF. The chain joins TRBV12-3 or TRBV12-4 to TRBJ1-1, with 10 bases identical to TRBD1. V shed 5 bases and J 3 bases; nucleotides not matched to a gene: 6. The CDR3 extends over 15 amino acids.

The chain has TRBV3-1 and TRBJ2-5, with 7 bases fitting TRBD2. From germline, CDR1 is LGHDT and CDR2 YNNKEL (reference sequence). The V segment lost 4 bases and the J segment 4 bases; nucleotides outside the gene matches: 15. The CDR3 loop spans 17 amino acids. This CDR3 reads CASSLTGREGLSETQYF. CDR3 nucleotides: TGTGCCAGCAGCCTAACGGGGAGGGAGGGCCTATCAGAGACCCAGTACTTC.

In its sample, this clonotype was seen a few times. The J gene is TRBJ2-5, the V gene TRBV5-1; possibly TRBD2 for D (6 bases). Germline loops: CDR1 SGHRS, CDR2 YFSETQ. CDR3 length: 15 residues. V was trimmed by 0 bases and J by 3 bases, leaving 12 bases between them. The CDR3, as DNA: TGCGCCAGCAGCTTGGCCGAGGCGGGGAAAGAGACCCAGTACTTC. It is translated as CASSLAEAGKETQYF.

The sample holds a few counts of this clonotype. The J gene is TRBJ2-5, the V gene TRBV29-1; possible D gene TRBD1, 6 bases. This CDR3 spans 14 amino acids. Between the trimmed V and J ends, which lost 3 bases and 0 bases, there was a span of 11 bases. CDR1 and CDR2 from the germline V gene are SQVTM and ANQGSEA. The CDR3 DNA follows: TGCAGCGTTGATACAGGGACCAACCAAGAGACCCAGTACTTC. Its protein is CSVDTGTNQETQYF.

This clonotype was recorded a few times. The J gene is TRBJ1-3, the V gene TRBV28, with D possibly matching TRBD1 (5 bases). With 2 bases removed from V and 0 bases from J, the gap between germline ends came to 11 bases. The CDR3 is 16 amino acids. The germline V gene encodes CDR1 MDHEN and CDR2 SYDVKM. CDR3 nucleotides: TGTGCCAGCAGTTTACCCGGGACCCCCTCTGGAAACACCATATATTTT. Translating gives CASSLPGTPSGNTIYF.

This chain links TRBV3-1 with TRBJ2-1; possible D gene TRBD2, 5 bases. Per germline, CDR1 LGHDT and CDR2 YNNKEL (reference sequence). This CDR3 has 14 amino acids. The V and J ends lost 4 bases and 8 bases respectively, with 15 bases between them. CDR3: CASSPSLGFDEQFF. The CDR3 DNA sequence: TGTGCCAGCAGCCCCTCACTAGGCTTTGATGAGCAGTTCTTC.

This clonotype was detected a few times. The chain employs TRBV4-1 and TRBJ2-7; D perhaps matches TRBD1 (6 bases). The CDR3 totals 16 residues. In germline, CDR1 is MGHRA, CDR2 YSYEKL. Trimming stripped 5 bases from V and 0 bases from J, with 17 bases between. CDR3 bases: TGCGCCAGCAGCGCAAGTGGCTTGGACAGCTCCTACGAGCAGTACTTC. It encodes CASSASGLDSSYEQYF.

The chain uses TRBV20-1 and TRBJ2-7, with TRBD1 matching 7 bases. Germline V gene sequence: CDR1 DFQATT, CDR2 SNEGSKA (reference sequence). The CDR3 spans 12 residues. V was pared by 6 bases and J by 4 bases, with 6 bases of the junction left unmatched. The CDR3 region has the DNA TGCAGTGCGAGGAGGACAGGTTACGAGCAGTACTTC. This codes for CSARRTGYEQYF.

This clonotype was seen a handful of times. The chain recombines TRBV5-1 with TRBJ1-1; 10 bases line up with TRBD1. In germline, CDR1 is SGHRS, CDR2 YFSETQ. The CDR3 is 14 residues long. V trimming: 4 bases; J trimming: 4 bases; junction bases outside the gene matches: 4. CDR3 nucleotide sequence: TGCGCCAGCAGCAGGGGACAGGGGTCCACTGAAGCTTTCTTT. It codes for CASSRGQGSTEAFF.